A single sample is the source of the 2 T cell receptor beta chains below, sequenced in a study of regulatory T cells in long-lasting Graves disease. Time point denoted: newly diagnosed GD, antithyroid drugs for less than 3 months. TCR sequences were obtained from RNA taken from PBMCs. Library construction for TCR beta used iRepertoire HTBI primers and Arm-PCR of CDR3 regions. TCRdb reprocessed the multiplex PCR reads via MiXCR and lists one record per CDR3 protein. The sample has 350,000 to 450,000 distinct CDR3 sequences; around 15% are singletons. This same sample was also part of a study on T cells in Graves' hyperthyroidism and ophthalmopathy.

The sequencing used peripheral blood mononuclear cells (PBMCs), collected at new diagnosis, from a patient treated with antithyroid drugs. The receptor source for this set is a man aged 35 to 55 with Graves disease.

As to this clonotype: This sequence may be a read error, since a much larger clone differs from it by one base. The chain has TRBV29-1 and TRBJ2-1; perhaps TRBD1 as D (6 bases). V was trimmed by 6 bases and J by 10 bases, leaving 19 bases between them. Germline V lookup: CDR1 SQVTM, CDR2 ANQGSEA. The CDR3 is 13 residues long. DNA of the CDR3: TGCAGCGTAGCCTGGACAGCCTCCTACGAGCAGTTCTTC. Residues: CSVAWTASYEQFF.

This clonotype was detected ten times or more. The chain has TRBV7-6 and TRBJ2-7; D not certain. V was clipped by 1 base and J by 1 base, with 8 bases between them. The CDR3 consists of 14 residues. Germline V CDR1 and CDR2: SGHVS, FNYEAQ. The CDR3 spells CASSLEAGSYEQYF. DNA for the CDR3: TGTGCCAGCAGCTTAGAGGCCGGATCCTACGAGCAGTACTTC.